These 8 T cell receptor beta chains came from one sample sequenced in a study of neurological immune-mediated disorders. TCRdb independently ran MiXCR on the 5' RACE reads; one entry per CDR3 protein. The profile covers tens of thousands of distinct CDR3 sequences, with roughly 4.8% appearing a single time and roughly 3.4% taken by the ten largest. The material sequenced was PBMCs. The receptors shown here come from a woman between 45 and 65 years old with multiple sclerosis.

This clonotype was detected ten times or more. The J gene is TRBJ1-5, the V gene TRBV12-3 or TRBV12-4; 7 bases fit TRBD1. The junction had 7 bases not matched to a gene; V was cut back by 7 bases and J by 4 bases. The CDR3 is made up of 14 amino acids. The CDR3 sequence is CASTRGTENQPQHF. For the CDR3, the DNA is TGTGCCAGCACCCGCGGGACAGAAAATCAGCCCCAGCATTTT.

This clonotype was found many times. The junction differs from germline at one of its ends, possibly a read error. CDR3 DNA: TGCAGTGCTAGAGCGGGACAGGGAACATCCTCACCCCTCAACTTT. Residues: CSARAGQGTSSPLNF. This sequence joins TRBV20-1 and TRBJ1-6; 9 nucleotides align to TRBD1. Germline V gene sequence: CDR1 DFQATT, CDR2 SNEGSKA (reference sequence). The CDR3 extends over 15 amino acids.

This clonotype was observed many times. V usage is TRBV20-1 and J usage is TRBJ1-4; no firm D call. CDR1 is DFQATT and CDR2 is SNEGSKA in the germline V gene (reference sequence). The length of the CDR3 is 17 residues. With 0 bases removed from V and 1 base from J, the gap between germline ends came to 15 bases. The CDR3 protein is CSARDPLLGGTNEKLFF. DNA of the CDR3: TGCAGTGCTAGAGATCCATTACTGGGTGGAACTAATGAAAAACTGTTTTTT.

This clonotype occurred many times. CDR3 nucleotide sequence: TGCAGTGCTAGTTCTCCGGGACAGGGGGGGACTGAAGCTTTCTTT. Translated, it gives CSASSPGQGGTEAFF. The rearrangement links TRBV20-1 to TRBJ1-1; 11 bases line up with TRBD1. Unmatched junction bases numbered 8, after V lost 3 bases and J lost 5 bases. Per germline, CDR1 DFQATT and CDR2 SNEGSKA (reference sequence). The CDR3 is made up of 15 amino acids.

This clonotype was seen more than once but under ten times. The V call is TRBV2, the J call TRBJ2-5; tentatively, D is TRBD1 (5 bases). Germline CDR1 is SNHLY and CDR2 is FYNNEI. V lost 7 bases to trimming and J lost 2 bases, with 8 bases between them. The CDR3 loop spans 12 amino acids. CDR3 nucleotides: TGTGCCAGCAAGACAGATCAAGAGACCCAGTACTTC. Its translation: CASKTDQETQYF.

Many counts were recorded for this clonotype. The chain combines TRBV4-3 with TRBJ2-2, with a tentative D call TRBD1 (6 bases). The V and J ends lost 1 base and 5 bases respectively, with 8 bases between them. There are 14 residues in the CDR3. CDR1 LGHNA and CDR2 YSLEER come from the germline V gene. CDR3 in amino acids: CASSQGDRTGELFF. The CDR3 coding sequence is TGCGCCAGCAGCCAAGGAGACAGGACCGGGGAGCTGTTTTTT.

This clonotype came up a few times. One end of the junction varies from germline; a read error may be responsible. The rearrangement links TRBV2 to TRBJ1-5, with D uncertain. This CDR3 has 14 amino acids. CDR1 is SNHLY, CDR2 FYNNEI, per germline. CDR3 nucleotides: TGTGCCAGCAGTGGGGAGACTGGCGGTCTGCCCCAGAATTTT. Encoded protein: CASSGETGGLPQNF.

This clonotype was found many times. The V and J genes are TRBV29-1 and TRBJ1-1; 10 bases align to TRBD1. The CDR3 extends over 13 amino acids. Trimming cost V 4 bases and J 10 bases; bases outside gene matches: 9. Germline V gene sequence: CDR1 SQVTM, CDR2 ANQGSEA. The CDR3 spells CSVARDRGDGAFF. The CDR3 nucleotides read TGCAGCGTTGCGAGGGACAGGGGCGATGGAGCTTTCTTT.